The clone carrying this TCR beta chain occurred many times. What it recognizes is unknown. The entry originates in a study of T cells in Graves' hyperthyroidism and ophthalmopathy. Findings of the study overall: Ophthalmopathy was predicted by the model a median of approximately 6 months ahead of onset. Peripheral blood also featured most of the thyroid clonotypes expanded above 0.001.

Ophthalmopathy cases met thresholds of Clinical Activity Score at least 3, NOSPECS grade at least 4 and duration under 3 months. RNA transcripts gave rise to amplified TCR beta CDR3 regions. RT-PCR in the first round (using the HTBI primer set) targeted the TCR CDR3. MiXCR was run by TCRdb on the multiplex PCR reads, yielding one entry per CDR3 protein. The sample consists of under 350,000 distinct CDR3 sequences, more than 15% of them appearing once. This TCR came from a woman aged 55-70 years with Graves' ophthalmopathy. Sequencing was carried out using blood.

The CDR3 DNA is TGTGCCAGCTCACCACCGTGGGCTAGGGAGACCCAGTACTTC. The encoded protein is CASSPPWARETQYF. The rearrangement joins TRBV18 to TRBJ2-5, with no clear D. V shed 0 bases and J shed 5 bases, with 10 bases lying between them. The germline V gene has CDR1 KGHSH and CDR2 LQKENI. This CDR3 contains 14 residues.